The source of this TCR beta chain is a study of blood T cell repertoires in COVID-19. The wider study: Donors in the United States, Italy and Spain gave samples during acute or convalescent COVID-19. T cells, B-cell-depleted T cells, or PBMCs provided the cDNA or gDNA that served as material.

CDR3 length: 13 amino acids. The V gene end was trimmed by 4 bases and the J gene end by 5 bases; junction bases not matched to a gene: 5. Germline loops: CDR1 SGHRS, CDR2 YFSETQ. Per the original data handling: Estimation of nucleated cell counts relied on the amplification of reference gene primers. Method: immunoSEQ multiplex PCR; TCRdb's copy keeps in-frame clones and lacks some. V and J calls and clone size come straight from that table; D and trimming were deduced from the DNA. The sample records tens of thousands of clones, 80% to 90% being singletons. The V call is TRBV5-1, the J call TRBJ2-7, with 8 bases that match TRBD1. Sequenced: peripheral blood. The sequence derives from a man over 45 with active or convalescent COVID-19. The CDR3 spells CASSPGTGHEQYV. The CDR3 nucleotides read TGCGCCAGCAGCCCCGGGACAGGACACGAGCAGTACGTC.